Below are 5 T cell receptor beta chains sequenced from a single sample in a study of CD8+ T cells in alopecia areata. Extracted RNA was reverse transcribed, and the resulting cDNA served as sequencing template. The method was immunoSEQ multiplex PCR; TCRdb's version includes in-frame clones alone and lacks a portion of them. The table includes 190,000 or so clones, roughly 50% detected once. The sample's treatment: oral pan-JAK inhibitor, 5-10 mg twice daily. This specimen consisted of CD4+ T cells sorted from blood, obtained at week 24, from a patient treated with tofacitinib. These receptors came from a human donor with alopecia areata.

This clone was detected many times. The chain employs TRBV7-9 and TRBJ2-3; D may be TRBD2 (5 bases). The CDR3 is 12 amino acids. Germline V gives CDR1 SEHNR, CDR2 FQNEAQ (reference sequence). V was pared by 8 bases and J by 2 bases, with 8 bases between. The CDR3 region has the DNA TGTGCCAGCGGACGGGACACAGATACGCAGTATTTT. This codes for CASGRDTDTQYF.

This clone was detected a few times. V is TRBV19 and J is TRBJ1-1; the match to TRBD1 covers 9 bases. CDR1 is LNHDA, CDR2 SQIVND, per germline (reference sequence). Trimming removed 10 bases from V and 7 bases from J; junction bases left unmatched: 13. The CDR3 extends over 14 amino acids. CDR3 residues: CATQSYRGLYEAFF. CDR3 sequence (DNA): TGTGCCACCCAAAGCTACAGGGGGCTCTATGAAGCTTTCTTT. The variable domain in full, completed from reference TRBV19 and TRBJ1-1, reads DGGITQSPKYLFRKEGQNVTLSCEQNLNHDAMYWYRQDPGQGLRLIYYSQIVNDFQKGDIAEGYSVSREKKESFPLTVTSAQKNPTAFYLCATQSYRGLYEAFFGQGTRLTVV.

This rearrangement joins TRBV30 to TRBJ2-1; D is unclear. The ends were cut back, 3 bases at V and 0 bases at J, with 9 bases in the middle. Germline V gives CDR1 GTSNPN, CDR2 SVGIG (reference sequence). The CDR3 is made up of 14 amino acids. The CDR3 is CAWSPFASYNEQFF. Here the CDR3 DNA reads TGTGCCTGGAGCCCATTCGCCTCCTACAATGAGCAGTTCTTC. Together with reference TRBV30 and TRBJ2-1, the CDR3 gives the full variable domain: SQTIHQWPATLVQPVGSPLSLECTVEGTSNPNLYWYRQAAGRGLQLLFYSVGIGQISSEVPQNLSASRPQDRQFILSSKKLLLSDSGFYLCAWSPFASYNEQFFGPGTRLTVL.

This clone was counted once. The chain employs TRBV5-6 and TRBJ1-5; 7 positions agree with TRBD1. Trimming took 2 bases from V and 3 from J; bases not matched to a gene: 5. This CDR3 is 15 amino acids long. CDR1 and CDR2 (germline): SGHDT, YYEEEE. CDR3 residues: CASSLQGRNNQPQHF. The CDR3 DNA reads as TGTGCCAGCAGCTTACAGGGGCGGAACAATCAGCCCCAGCATTTT.

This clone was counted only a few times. CDR3 nucleotide sequence: TGTGCCAGCAGTGATGGACATGGGGAAAAACTGTTTTTT. Its translation is CASSDGHGEKLFF. The V gene is TRBV2, the J gene TRBJ1-4; D perhaps matches TRBD1 (5 bases). CDR3 length: 13 residues. V shed 3 bases and J shed 8 bases, with 10 bases lying between them. The germline CDR1 and CDR2 sequences are SNHLY and FYNNEI.